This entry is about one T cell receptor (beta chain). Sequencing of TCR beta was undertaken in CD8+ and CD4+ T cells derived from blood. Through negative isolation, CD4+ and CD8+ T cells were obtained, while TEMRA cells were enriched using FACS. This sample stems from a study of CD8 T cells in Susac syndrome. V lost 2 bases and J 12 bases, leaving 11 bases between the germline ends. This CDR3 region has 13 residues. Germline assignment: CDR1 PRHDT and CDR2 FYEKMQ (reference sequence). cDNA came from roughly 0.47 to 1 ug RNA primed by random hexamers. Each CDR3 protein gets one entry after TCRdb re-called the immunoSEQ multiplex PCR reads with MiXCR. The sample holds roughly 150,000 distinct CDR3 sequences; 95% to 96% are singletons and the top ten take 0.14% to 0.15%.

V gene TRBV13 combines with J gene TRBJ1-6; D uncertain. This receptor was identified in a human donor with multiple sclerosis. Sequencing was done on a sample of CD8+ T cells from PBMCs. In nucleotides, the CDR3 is TGTGCCAGCAGCTTACCCGGGTTTAGACCCCTCCACTTT. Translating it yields CASSLPGFRPLHF.